The sequence of this T cell receptor beta chain was determined in a study of cytomegalovirus exposure and HLA in healthy donors. Study as a whole: Counted in an early data release were about 85 million unique TCRs from HLA-typed donors.

The germline CDR1 and CDR2 sequences are MNHNS and SASEGT. This CDR3 has 16 amino acids. V lost 3 bases and J 1 base, leaving 13 bases between the germline ends. The study ran its PCR with 60 Vbeta and 13 Jbeta primers. TCRdb's copy holds only in-frame clones and misses some; the assay was immunoSEQ multiplex PCR. The sample shows approximately 100,000 clones, roughly 69% of them seen only once. The sequencing sample was made of PBMCs. J is TRBJ1-5 and V is TRBV6-1; D gene ambiguous. The source is a man aged 50-59 years in good health and CMV-seropositive. The CDR3 DNA sequence: TGTGCCAGCAGTGAGCGGGCAGCCTTCAGCAATCAGCCCCAGCATTTT. Translating gives CASSERAAFSNQPQHF.